Sequencing of this T cell receptor (beta chain) was carried out in a study of post-analysis software for immune sequencing data. Study-wide background: Relapsing-remitting, secondary progressive and progressive-relapsing multiple sclerosis were all included among the disease courses.

Broader study findings: Batch-mates among the samples co-clustered strongly by F measure. Controls' normalized Chao1 diversity significantly exceeded that of multiple sclerosis patients. A handful of TRBV segments (TRBV5-6, TRBV5-1 and TRBV20-1 among them) occurred more frequently in patients than in controls.

CDR3 length: 12 residues. In germline, CDR1 is DFQATT, CDR2 SNEGSKA (reference sequence). V was pared by 8 bases and J by 4 bases, with 14 bases between. cDNA libraries of TCR beta carried unique molecular identifiers. It was from approximately 0.91 to 9.4 million T cells that some 470,000 cDNA molecules came. Using its own MiXCR run on the PCR reads, TCRdb lists one record per CDR3 protein. The table has almost 700,000 distinct CDR3 sequences, around 64% seen once; the top ten hold about 11%. In its sample, this clonotype was seen a few times. The antigen is unknown. The sequence was obtained from a girl between 2 and 10 years old with multiple sclerosis. V gene TRBV20-1 combines with J gene TRBJ2-5; weak D call: TRBD1 (6 bases). Sequencing was done on a sample of blood. The CDR3 coding sequence is TGCAGTACAAGGACAGTCCGAGAGACCCAGTACTTC. Translating gives CSTRTVRETQYF.